This entry features one T cell receptor beta chain sequence. Time point reported: pre-treatment baseline. Only in-frame clones appear in the TCRdb table, and some are missing; sequencing was by immunoSEQ multiplex PCR. The sample holds approximately 9,700 clones, about 87% seen once. This specimen comes from a study of blood T cell dynamics during melanoma immunotherapy. On the study more broadly: Standard first-line treatment here was pembrolizumab or nivolumab plus ipilimumab in metastatic melanoma.

V was shortened by 6 bases and J by 0 bases, with 5 bases between the two germline ends. Per the germline V gene, CDR1 is LNHDA and CDR2 is SQIVND (reference sequence). The CDR3 covers 13 residues. The clonotype originates from a human donor with melanoma. The rearrangement uses TRBV19 and TRBJ2-2; D not certain. Sequencing was performed on blood, taken from a patient treated with checkpoint blockade. Written as DNA, the CDR3 is TGTGCCAGTAGCGACCCGAACACCGGGGAGCTGTTTTTT. Amino acids: CASSDPNTGELFF.